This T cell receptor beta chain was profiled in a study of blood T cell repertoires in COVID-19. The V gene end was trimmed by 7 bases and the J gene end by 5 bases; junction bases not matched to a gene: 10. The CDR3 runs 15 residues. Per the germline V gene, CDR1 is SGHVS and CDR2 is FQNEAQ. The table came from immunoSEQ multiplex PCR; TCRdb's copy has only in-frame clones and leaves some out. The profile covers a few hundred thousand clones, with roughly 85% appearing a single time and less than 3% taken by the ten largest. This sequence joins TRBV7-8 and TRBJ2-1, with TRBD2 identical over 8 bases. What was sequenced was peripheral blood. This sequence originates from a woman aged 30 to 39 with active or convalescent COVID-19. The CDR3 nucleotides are TGTGCCAGCACCCATAATTGGCGGGGGGACAATGAGCAGTTCTTC. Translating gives CASTHNWRGDNEQFF.